The 20 T cell receptor beta chains given below trace back to one sample, sequenced in a study of blood T cell repertoires in COVID-19. The data were produced by immunoSEQ multiplex PCR, yet TCRdb's version contains in-frame clones alone and is incomplete. This sample yields about 220,000 clones, of which 70% to 85% are seen a single time; about 3.4% belongs to the top ten. The sample was PBMCs or T cells enriched from blood (not recorded which). Receptor source: an older woman who had recovered from COVID-19.

The rearrangement links TRBV2 to TRBJ2-2; 7 bases match TRBD1. This CDR3 is 14 amino acids long. CDR1 and CDR2 from the germline V gene are SNHLY and FYNNEI. J lost 5 bases, V lost 7 bases, and 7 bases had no gene match. The CDR3 loop reads CASTGTDLTGELFF. In DNA form, the CDR3 reads TGTGCCAGCACGGGGACAGATCTGACCGGGGAGCTGTTTTTT.

The sample holds one count of this clone. The chain links TRBV29-1 to TRBJ2-1; 12 bases match TRBD1. The trim removed 7 bases at V and 7 bases at J, leaving 14 bases unmatched. The CDR3 consists of 16 residues. Germline V lookup: CDR1 SQVTM, CDR2 ANQGSEA. The CDR3 DNA reads TGCAGCGCCCGTATTCGGGGACAGGGGGCGATTAATGAGCAGTTCTTC. This translates into CSARIRGQGAINEQFF.

The genes are TRBV3-1 (or the pseudogene TRBV3-2) and TRBJ2-7; 8 bases match TRBD1. Germline CDR1 reads LGHDT; CDR2 reads YNNKEL (reference sequence). V gave up 0 bases and J gave up 7 bases; unmatched junction bases: 8. CDR3 length: 15 residues. The CDR3: CASSQDPDRAREQYF. The CDR3 nucleotides are TGTGCCAGCAGCCAAGATCCGGACAGGGCACGAGAGCAGTACTTC.

This clone has only a few counts. The chain employs TRBV5-1 and TRBJ2-7; D is perhaps TRBD2 (6 bases). Germline V gene sequence: CDR1 SGHRS, CDR2 YFSETQ. V dropped 0 bases and J dropped 5 bases, with 18 bases sitting between them. This CDR3 region has 16 residues. The CDR3 DNA sequence: TGCGCCAGCAGCTTGGATGGGGAGGTGCGTCTAGACGAGCAGTACTTC. The encoded protein is CASSLDGEVRLDEQYF.

V is TRBV4-1 and J is TRBJ1-1; no clear D gene. The V end was cut by 4 bases, the J end by 4 bases, with 7 bases between. The CDR3 is 12 residues long. Germline V CDR1 and CDR2: MGHRA, YSYEKL. In nucleotides, the CDR3 is TGCGCCAGCAGCCTCGTCGGCACTGAAGCTTTCTTT. Amino acid sequence: CASSLVGTEAFF.

The chain recombines TRBV12-3 or TRBV12-4 with TRBJ1-2; D gene ambiguous. The V gene lost 0 bases and the J gene lost 8 bases, with 7 bases spanning the gap. The CDR3 length is 12 residues. CDR3 amino acids: CASSLAEYGYTF. The CDR3 DNA follows: TGTGCCAGCAGTTTAGCGGAGTACGGCTACACCTTC.

The chain is built from TRBV7-2 and TRBJ1-2; D is unresolved. CDR1 is SGHTA and CDR2 is FQGNSA in the germline V gene. V lost 1 base, J lost 2 bases, and 11 bases lay in between. CDR3 length: 15 amino acids. CDR3 sequence: CASSLGGSRNYGYTF. CDR3 nucleotides: TGTGCCAGCAGCTTAGGTGGTTCGAGGAACTATGGCTACACCTTC.

This clone was picked up a small number of times. Germline and junction disagree at one end, which may indicate a read error. The chain is built from TRBV28 and TRBJ2-7, with 10 bases that match TRBD1. The germline gives CDR1 MDHEN, CDR2 SYDVKM. CDR3 length: 12 residues. The DNA for the CDR3 is TGTGCCAGCAGTCTTAACCGGGACAGGGGCCACTTC. It encodes CASSLNRDRGHF.

The CDR3 DNA follows: TGTGCCAGCAGCTCAGGGTACACAGATACGCAGTATTTT. This sequence encodes CASSSGYTDTQYF. The chain combines TRBV7-8 with TRBJ2-3, with D possibly being TRBD1 (5 bases). Trimming pared 4 bases from V and 2 bases from J, leaving 7 bases between. The CDR3 has 13 residues. Germline CDR1 reads SGHVS; CDR2 reads FQNEAQ.

This chain connects TRBV5-1 to TRBJ2-7; 7 bases fit TRBD1. CDR1 is SGHRS, CDR2 YFSETQ, per germline. The V segment lost 0 bases and the J segment 5 bases; nucleotides outside the gene matches: 2. The length of the CDR3 is 13 residues. CDR3 sequence (DNA): TGCGCCAGCAGCTTGGGGGACAGCAACGAGCAGTACTTC. It translates to CASSLGDSNEQYF. Full variable domain (outside the CDR3, taken from reference TRBV5-1 and TRBJ2-7): KAGVTQTPRYLIKTRGQQVTLSCSPISGHRSVSWYQQTPGQGLQFLFEYFSETQRNKGNFPGRFSGRQFSNSRSEMNVSTLELGDSALYLCASSLGDSNEQYFGPGTRLTVT.

The chain employs TRBV27 and TRBJ1-4; 10 nucleotides line up with TRBD1. Germline CDR1 MNHEY, CDR2 SMNVEV (reference sequence). This CDR3 has 14 residues. The V gene end was trimmed by 5 bases and the J gene end by 6 bases; junction bases not matched to a gene: 3. The CDR3 loop reads CASSRGTGDEKLFF. Here the CDR3 DNA reads TGTGCCAGCAGTAGGGGGACAGGGGATGAAAAACTGTTTTTT.

The CDR3 is CASSQSRPIQYEQYF. The CDR3 bases are TGCGCCAGCAGTCAATCGAGGCCCATCCAATACGAGCAGTACTTC. The chain joins TRBV23-1 to TRBJ2-7; no firm D call. TRBV23-1 counts as an open reading frame of uncertain function. Trimming cost V 0 bases and J 4 bases, with 13 bases left between them. The CDR3 has 15 amino acids.

This rearrangement joins TRBV3-1 (or the pseudogene TRBV3-2) to TRBJ2-7; 8 bases are a match to TRBD1. Germline V gives CDR1 LGHDT, CDR2 YNNKEL (reference sequence). CDR3 length equals 15 residues. V was clipped by 4 bases and J by 2 bases; unmatched bases: 7. The CDR3: CASSPDRGGAYEQYF. DNA of the CDR3: TGTGCCAGCAGCCCCGACAGGGGTGGAGCCTACGAGCAGTACTTC.

The V call is TRBV19, the J call TRBJ2-7; TRBD2 aligns across 12 bases. The CDR3 is 16 residues long. J gave up 1 base and V 9 bases, and 10 bases lay outside the gene matches. Germline V gene lookup returns CDR1 LNHDA and CDR2 SQIVND (reference sequence). CDR3 coding DNA: TGTGCCAGCTCGACCGGACTAGCGGGGCATTCCTACGAGCAGTACTTC. As protein: CASSTGLAGHSYEQYF.

The chain employs TRBV6-4 and TRBJ2-1; 7 nucleotides agree with TRBD2. J was trimmed by 9 bases and V by 6 bases; bases with no gene match: 11. The germline CDR1 and CDR2 sequences are MRHNA and SNTAGT. This CDR3 is 14 amino acids long. In DNA form, the CDR3 reads TGTGCCAGCAGAGATTATAGCGGGTTCGGTGAGCAGTTCTTC. It specifies CASRDYSGFGEQFF.

This rearrangement joins TRBV19 to TRBJ2-7; TRBD1 is a possible D gene (5 bases). Germline lookup yields CDR1 LNHDA and CDR2 SQIVND (reference sequence). The CDR3 consists of 13 residues. The ends were cut back, 6 bases at V and 1 base at J, with 10 bases in the middle. CDR3 coding DNA: TGTGCCAGTAGGTTGACAGAGTCCTACGAGCAGTACTTC. Translated, it gives CASRLTESYEQYF.

V is TRBV3-1 (or the pseudogene TRBV3-2) and J is TRBJ2-7, with 7 bases fitting TRBD1. CDR3 length: 19 residues. Germline-derived CDR1 and CDR2 are LGHDT and YNNKEL (reference sequence). The junction had 18 bases not matched to a gene; V was cut back by 2 bases and J by 2 bases. Written as DNA, the CDR3 is TGTGCCAGCAGCCAACATTTAACTATACCGGGACAGAGGACCTACGAGCAGTACTTC. Its translation is CASSQHLTIPGQRTYEQYF.

The chain uses TRBV19 and TRBJ2-1; 8 positions match TRBD2. The CDR3 contains 14 residues. Germline V gene lookup returns CDR1 LNHDA and CDR2 SQIVND (reference sequence). After removal of 6 bases from V and 8 bases from J, the junction contained 9 bases not matched to a gene. DNA of the CDR3: TGTGCCAGTAGCGTTGCGGGAGGACTGGATGAGCAGTTCTTC. Translation: CASSVAGGLDEQFF.

The gene calls are TRBV11-2 and TRBJ2-1; TRBD1 agrees at 7 bases. The CDR3 is made up of 13 amino acids. CDR1 and CDR2 from the germline V gene are SGHAT and FQNNGV. Trimming removed 5 bases from V and 9 bases from J; junction bases left unmatched: 7. The CDR3 DNA is TGTGCCAGCAGCGTCACAGGGGATCTTGAGCAGTTCTTC. Translated, it gives CASSVTGDLEQFF.

CDR3 sequence: CASSPWTADKGTEAFF. CDR3 DNA: TGTGCCAGCTCACCTTGGACAGCTGACAAAGGGACTGAAGCTTTCTTT. The V gene is TRBV18, the J gene TRBJ1-1; the D gene is possibly TRBD1 (6 bases). Trimming removed 3 bases from V and 5 bases from J, with 19 bases in between. The CDR3 totals 16 residues. CDR1 is KGHSH and CDR2 is LQKENI in the germline V gene. Full variable domain (outside the CDR3, taken from reference TRBV18 and TRBJ1-1): NAGVMQNPRHLVRRRGQEARLRCSPMKGHSHVYWYRQLPEEGLKFMVYLQKENIIDESGMPKERFSAEFPKEGPSILRIQQVVRGDSAAYFCASSPWTADKGTEAFFGQGTRLTVV.